Shown below are 29 T cell receptor beta chains from a single sample sequenced in a study of a mutant IDH1 vaccine in newly diagnosed glioma. Stated time point: week 11, during vaccination. Topical imiquimod accompanied each vaccine dose, which consisted of 300 ug of mutant IDH1 20-mer peptide. Using immunoSEQ multiplex PCR, the repertoire was profiled, and TCRdb retains in-frame clones only, with some absent. The data show about 36,000 clones, with 75% to 90% seen just once and more than 13% held by the top ten. What these receptors recognize is not known. The sample consisted of peripheral blood mononuclear cells (PBMCs), taken from a glioma patient whose treatment included an IDH1 peptide vaccine. These receptors were obtained from a woman in her twenties or thirties with glioma. Some clones in this sample may be carry-over from other donors' samples.

The rearrangement joins TRBV19 to TRBJ2-7; possible D gene TRBD2, 6 bases. CDR3 length: 18 amino acids. V shed 5 bases and J shed 0 bases, with 23 bases lying between them. Germline V gives CDR1 LNHDA, CDR2 SQIVND (reference sequence). CDR3 region: CASSPPRGTSTPSYEQYF. As DNA, the CDR3 is TGTGCCAGTAGTCCCCCCCGCGGGACCTCTACACCCTCCTACGAGCAGTACTTC. The full variable domain, rest sourced from reference TRBV19 and TRBJ2-7, is DGGITQSPKYLFRKEGQNVTLSCEQNLNHDAMYWYRQDPGQGLRLIYYSQIVNDFQKGDIAEGYSVSREKKESFPLTVTSAQKNPTAFYLCASSPPRGTSTPSYEQYFGPGTRLTVT.

The gene calls are TRBV6-5 and TRBJ2-1; 13 nucleotides agree with TRBD2. Germline V gene data show CDR1 as MNHEY and CDR2 as SVGAGI. The CDR3 sequence is 12 residues long. The ends lost 6 bases at V and 16 bases at J; junction bases unmatched: 6. As DNA, the CDR3 is TGTGCCAGCAGCCGGACTAGCGGGAGAGAATTCTTC. Translated, it gives CASSRTSGREFF.

The chain is built from TRBV4-2 and TRBJ2-3; no clear D gene. The germline V gene has CDR1 LGHNA and CDR2 YNFKEQ. The CDR3 is 13 residues long. V was trimmed by 1 base and J by 4 bases, leaving 6 bases between them. DNA for the CDR3: TGTGCCAGCAGCCAAGGGCTAGCAGATACGCAGTATTTT. It is translated as CASSQGLADTQYF.

Here the CDR3 DNA reads TGTGCCAGCAGCCCCCGGGACAGCTACACTGAAGCTTTCTTT. Encoded protein: CASSPRDSYTEAFF. The V call is TRBV6-5, the J call TRBJ1-1; 7 bases align to TRBD1. After removal of 6 bases from V and 3 bases from J, the junction contained 7 bases not matched to a gene. CDR1 is MNHEY and CDR2 is SVGAGI in the germline V gene. CDR3 length: 14 amino acids.

V and J are TRBV18 and TRBJ1-2, with TRBD1 matching 8 bases. The CDR3 contains 13 residues. CDR1 is KGHSH, CDR2 LQKENI, per germline. The ends lost 3 bases at V and 3 bases at J; junction bases unmatched: 0. The CDR3 DNA reads TGTGCCAGCTCACCGGGACAGGACTATGGCTACACCTTC. This codes for CASSPGQDYGYTF.

The chain uses TRBV5-4 and TRBJ2-4, with no clear D. The CDR3 is 17 residues long. The V gene's germline CDR1 is SGHNT and CDR2 YYREEE (reference sequence). V was cut by 2 bases and J by 2 bases, with 17 bases left in between. The CDR3 sequence is CASSLSSGRSSKNIQYF. CDR3 sequence (DNA): TGTGCCAGCAGCTTAAGTTCGGGCAGAAGTTCCAAAAACATTCAGTACTTC.

The V call is TRBV6-6, the J call TRBJ2-1; possibly TRBD1 for D (6 bases). The CDR3 has 14 amino acids. Deletions cut 8 bases from V and 3 bases from J, with 14 bases between. Germline V gives CDR1 MNHNY, CDR2 SVGAGI (reference sequence). The CDR3 protein is CASRRDTLYNEQFF. CDR3 in DNA: TGTGCCAGCCGCCGGGACACCCTCTACAATGAGCAGTTCTTC.

The J gene is TRBJ1-2, the V gene TRBV2, with 7 bases fitting TRBD1. Germline V CDR1 and CDR2: SNHLY, FYNNEI. This CDR3 is 15 amino acids long. The V and J ends lost 1 base and 8 bases, in that order; junction bases with no gene match: 10. As DNA, the CDR3 is TGTGCCAGCAGTGAAGTGGGACAGTGGGTGGGGGGCTACACCTTC. Its translation is CASSEVGQWVGGYTF.

This clone has only a few counts. This chain links TRBV4-2 with TRBJ1-5; 9 bases are shared with TRBD1. V lost 0 bases and J lost 7; bases outside the gene matches: 7. The CDR3 runs 16 residues. Germline loops: CDR1 LGHNA, CDR2 YNFKEQ. The CDR3 DNA reads TGTGCCAGCAGCCAAGAGAGCGGACAGGGGCGACAGCCCCAGCATTTT. Residues: CASSQESGQGRQPQHF.

Written as DNA, the CDR3 is TGCGCCAGCAGCCAAGGAGGAGGCCGGGGCAGGGGGCCAGGCGAGCAGTACTTC. This gives the protein CASSQGGGRGRGPGEQYF. The V call is TRBV4-1, the J call TRBJ2-7; 8 positions match TRBD1. Germline values: CDR1 MGHRA, CDR2 YSYEKL. The CDR3 is 18 amino acids. J gave up 6 bases and V 1 base, and 17 bases lay outside the gene matches.

The genes are TRBV7-9 and TRBJ2-7; 7 bases map to TRBD1. CDR3 length: 16 residues. Losses at the gene ends were 5 bases for V and 1 base for J; bases not matched to a gene: 11. Germline V gives CDR1 SEHNR, CDR2 FQNEAQ (reference sequence). CDR3 DNA sequence: TGTGCCAGCAGCGCCTTTTGGACAGGTTCTTCCTACGAGCAGTACTTC. Protein sequence: CASSAFWTGSSYEQYF.

This clone has a single count. This CDR3 is also generated by other DNA sequences in the sample. The rearrangement joins TRBV13 to TRBJ2-7, with unresolved D. Per germline, CDR1 PRHDT and CDR2 FYEKMQ (reference sequence). Trimming pared 0 bases from V and 2 bases from J, leaving 8 bases between. This CDR3 is 14 amino acids long. This CDR3 reads CASSLGASTYEQYF. CDR3 bases: TGTGCCAGCAGCTTAGGGGCCAGTACCTACGAGCAGTACTTC. Filled out from reference TRBV13 and TRBJ2-7, the complete variable domain reads AAGVIQSPRHLIKEKRETATLKCYPIPRHDTVYWYQQGPGQDPQFLISFYEKMQSDKGSIPDRFSAQQFSDYHSELNMSSLELGDSALYFCASSLGASTYEQYFGPGTRLTVT.

The chain links TRBV10-3 to TRBJ2-2; TRBD2 aligns across 13 bases. The CDR3 contains 18 residues. The V segment lost 6 bases and the J segment 3 bases; nucleotides outside the gene matches: 10. Germline loops: CDR1 ENHRY, CDR2 SYGVKD. DNA of the CDR3: TGTGCCATCAGCCGACTAGCGGGAGGCGCTGGCGACACCGGGGAGCTGTTTTTT. Its translation: CAISRLAGGAGDTGELFF.

This chain links TRBV6-5 with TRBJ2-7, with 8 bases identical to TRBD1. The V gene's germline CDR1 is MNHEY and CDR2 SVGAGI. CDR3 length equals 14 residues. V was clipped by 6 bases and J by 2 bases; unmatched bases: 6. CDR3 in amino acids: CASSYGQGTYEQYF. The CDR3 DNA sequence: TGTGCCAGCAGCTACGGACAGGGTACCTACGAGCAGTACTTC.

This chain links TRBV7-6 with TRBJ2-7; 7 bases line up with TRBD2. This CDR3 contains 15 residues. Losses at the gene ends were 3 bases for V and 0 bases for J; bases not matched to a gene: 5. Germline-derived CDR1 and CDR2 are SGHVS and FNYEAQ. The CDR3 DNA follows: TGTGCCAGCAGCTTCGGCGGGAGTTCCTCCTACGAGCAGTACTTC. The encoded protein is CASSFGGSSSYEQYF.

This clone has just one count. The chain employs TRBV29-1 and TRBJ2-7; maybe TRBD2 (6 bases). The ends were cut back, 2 bases at V and 5 bases at J, with 7 bases in the middle. Per germline, CDR1 SQVTM and CDR2 ANQGSEA. The length of the CDR3 is 11 residues. The CDR3 coding sequence is TGCAGCGTTGAATGGGGGGACGAGCAGTACTTC. Translated, it gives CSVEWGDEQYF.

The chain combines TRBV6-1 with TRBJ1-2; D remains ambiguous. Germline lookup yields CDR1 MNHNS and CDR2 SASEGT. Trimming took 6 bases from V and 4 from J, leaving 18 bases between them. CDR3 length: 15 residues. The CDR3 loop reads CASSVEGREGYGYTF. The CDR3 DNA follows: TGTGCCAGCAGCGTTGAAGGGCGAGAAGGCTATGGCTACACCTTC.

The V and J genes are TRBV12-5 and TRBJ1-3, with D possibly TRBD1 on 6 matching bases. Trimming stripped 6 bases from V and 2 bases from J, with 17 bases between. Germline-derived CDR1 and CDR2 are LGHNT and FRNRAP. This CDR3 is built from 16 residues. The CDR3 reads CASGPGGAGPGNTIYF. DNA for the CDR3: TGTGCTAGTGGCCCGGGGGGGGCCGGGCCTGGAAACACCATATATTTT. Full variable domain (rest looked up from reference TRBV12-5 and TRBJ1-3): DARVTQTPRHKVTEMGQEVTMRCQPILGHNTVFWYRQTMMQGLELLAYFRNRAPLDDSGMPKDRFSAEMPDATLATLKIQPSEPRDSAVYFCASGPGGAGPGNTIYFGEGSWLTVV.

The rearrangement links TRBV2 to TRBJ2-7, with D perhaps TRBD1 (5 bases). Trimming took 5 bases from V and 3 from J, leaving 11 bases between them. The CDR3 totals 13 residues. Germline assignment: CDR1 SNHLY and CDR2 FYNNEI. The chain's CDR3 is CASSLRQYYEQYF. In nucleotides, the CDR3 is TGTGCCAGCAGTCTAAGACAGTACTACGAGCAGTACTTC. Supplemented by reference TRBV2 and TRBJ2-7, the full variable domain reads EPEVTQTPSHQVTQMGQEVILRCVPISNHLYFYWYRQILGQKVEFLVSFYNNEISEKSEIFDDQFSVERPDGSNFTLKIRSTKLEDSAMYFCASSLRQYYEQYFGPGTRLTVT.

The chain has TRBV5-1 and TRBJ1-6; tentatively, D is TRBD1 (5 bases). The CDR3 sequence is 14 residues long. Germline V lookup: CDR1 SGHRS, CDR2 YFSETQ. The germline V and J ends were trimmed by 7 bases and 1 base, with 9 bases remaining between them. The CDR3 DNA sequence: TGCGCCAGCGCAGAGGGGTCCTATAATTCACCCCTCCACTTT. It encodes CASAEGSYNSPLHF.

The chain combines TRBV7-2 with TRBJ2-1; TRBD2 agrees at 7 bases. The CDR3 extends over 14 amino acids. Looked up from germline, CDR1 is SGHTA and CDR2 is FQGNSA. After removal of 0 bases from V and 8 bases from J, the junction contained 4 bases not matched to a gene. This chain's CDR3 is CASSLAGGHDEQFF. The DNA of the CDR3 is TGTGCCAGCAGCTTAGCGGGAGGGCACGATGAGCAGTTCTTC.

The V and J genes are TRBV11-2 and TRBJ1-2; no clear D gene. The CDR3 spans 14 residues. Germline CDR1 reads SGHAT; CDR2 reads FQNNGV. V shed 10 bases and J shed 1 base, with 16 bases lying between them. The CDR3 reads CATTQSYSNYGYTF. The CDR3 DNA sequence: TGTGCCACCACTCAGAGCTATAGTAACTATGGCTACACCTTC.

CDR3 sequence reads: CSVEKGSDGYTF. The CDR3 coding sequence is TGCAGCGTTGAAAAGGGCAGTGACGGCTACACCTTC. V and J are TRBV29-1 and TRBJ1-2; no definite D call. Per the germline V gene, CDR1 is SQVTM and CDR2 is ANQGSEA. The CDR3 totals 12 residues. The ends were cut back, 2 bases at V and 8 bases at J, with 12 bases in the middle.

This chain uses TRBV5-5 with TRBJ2-3, with D possibly called TRBD1 or TRBD2 (5 bases each). The germline CDR1 and CDR2 sequences are SGHKS and YYEKEE (reference sequence). This CDR3 region has 15 residues. V lost 2 bases and J lost 1, with 11 bases in between. CDR3 sequence reads: CASSFGTPGTDTQYF. CDR3 DNA sequence: TGTGCCAGCAGCTTCGGGACCCCTGGCACAGATACGCAGTATTTT.

The chain joins TRBV4-1 to TRBJ1-1; D is ambiguous. Trimming pared 2 bases from V and 7 bases from J, leaving 14 bases between. CDR3 length: 14 residues. Germline V lookup: CDR1 MGHRA, CDR2 YSYEKL. Written as DNA, the CDR3 is TGCGCCAGCAGCCAACCCCACGGCTACTATGAAGCTTTCTTT. This codes for CASSQPHGYYEAFF.

This clone is labeled large. This chain connects TRBV19 to TRBJ1-5, with 9 bases lining up with TRBD1. Germline V gives CDR1 LNHDA, CDR2 SQIVND (reference sequence). Losses at the gene ends were 5 bases for V and 12 bases for J; bases not matched to a gene: 8. This CDR3 spans 13 amino acids. CDR3 nucleotides: TGTGCCAGTAGTTCCACCGGGACAGGGCTCCAGCATTTT. As protein: CASSSTGTGLQHF.

This clone was seen a handful of times. The chain is built from TRBV7-9 and TRBJ1-5, with D unresolved. Looked up from germline, CDR1 is SEHNR and CDR2 is FQNEAQ (reference sequence). The CDR3 runs to 13 residues. V was cut by 4 bases and J by 9 bases, with 13 bases left in between. DNA of the CDR3: TGTGCCAGCAGCTCGCTAATGGCGTCGCCCCAGCATTTT. It yields the protein CASSSLMASPQHF.

This clone was counted once. The chain carries TRBV7-9 and TRBJ2-2; D gene unclear. The V end lost 0 bases, the J end lost 6 bases, and 2 bases lay between the germline ends. Germline lookup yields CDR1 SEHNR and CDR2 FQNEAQ (reference sequence). The CDR3 consists of 12 residues. CDR3 in amino acids: CASSLAAGELFF. Here the CDR3 DNA reads TGTGCCAGCAGCTTAGCCGCCGGGGAGCTGTTTTTT.

The rearrangement uses TRBV11-2 and TRBJ1-1, with TRBD1 identical over 7 bases. Trimming cost V 7 bases and J 0 bases; bases outside gene matches: 5. CDR1 and CDR2 (germline): SGHAT, FQNNGV. The CDR3 is made up of 14 amino acids. This chain's CDR3 is CASILTGVNTEAFF. CDR3 DNA sequence: TGTGCCAGCATCCTTACAGGGGTGAACACTGAAGCTTTCTTT.